Included here is one T cell receptor beta chain sequence, with context. No antigen is known for it. No clone much larger than this one lies a single base away; base qualities are absent. These data come from a study of T cell responses to AZD1222 COVID-19 vaccine (TCRdb year 2021). Study-wide context: TCR sequencing was performed for approximately 240 trial participants, of whom about 200 were given two doses of AZD1222 and approximately 25 were given two doses of MenACWY control vaccine. Enrollment into the trials was organized by age into subgroups of 18-55, 56-69 and 70-plus years, and those subgroups contained roughly 140, 27 and 60 TCR-sequenced participants, respectively. Study-level results and caveats: Participants were mostly white British, with more females than males. The authors suggested clonal diversity may have been underestimated. Because no day 14 peak-response samples were available, repertoires were characterized only after the peak T cell response. Reportedly, almost half of the unique spike-specific TCRs recognized epitopes lying outside the regions that are mutated in the B.1.351 and B.1.1.7 variants. In the small 56-69-year group, the increase in depth fell short of significance, most likely because of low power. The vaccine-associated CD4 TCRs covered the entire spike protein, and the dominant responses fell in regions 160-218 and 743-854. After two AZD1222 doses, spike-specific TCR breadth and depth were significantly higher than at day 0 and than in MenACWY recipients. Only five or six AZD1222 recipients were SARS-CoV-2 seropositive at baseline, limiting conclusions about previously exposed vaccinees.

Read against the paper, the sample's time point label means: about 28 days (+/-7) after the second vaccine dose. AZD1222 recipients with second doses at about 4 weeks or about 12 weeks were pooled, because spike-specific TCR depth and breadth did not differ between schedules. The vaccinee samples were drawn from two UK trials, COV001 and COV002, one of which was a single-blind randomized controlled phase 2/3 trial testing AZD1222 (ChAdOx1 nCoV-19) in healthy adults. Trial participant PBMC samples were collected at day 0 and day 28 after the second dose for TCRbeta chain sequencing. Its CDR3 holds 13 amino acids, cysteine through phenylalanine. CDR3 DNA only is kept here, 39 bases in frame from base 1. A distance of 10 bases separates the germline ends of V and J, which lose 5 bases and 2 bases respectively. Per the germline V gene (reference sequence), LNHNV is the CDR1 and YYDKDF is the CDR2. The CDR3 regions of human TCRbeta chains were analyzed by immunosequencing. The paper's processing steps were these. TCRs in the repertoires were matched against a reference library of SARS-CoV-2-specific TCRs that had been generated with the MIRA antigen-specificity platform. Breadth meant the fraction of unique TCRs that were SARS-CoV-2-associated, whereas depth meant the fraction of total T cells that were SARS-CoV-2-associated. Using the MIRA data, each spike-specific TCR was assigned both to the spike region to which the TCR was reactive and to a CD4 or CD8 class. Log10-transformed breadth and depth values were compared by one-way ANOVA with Sidak's multiple comparisons tests. TCRdb stores this immuneACCESS table with in-frame sequences only. Part of the clones is absent; in the studies checked, under half of the shortfall reflects unresolved V genes, and no reason is known for the rest. For V, J and clone size, that table is used; D and trimming come from the DNA. Across this sample there are 130,000 to 150,000 clones, with roughly 86% seen only once. The biggest ten clones account for about 5.4% of the sample.

The sample was peripheral blood, taken 28 days after the second AZD1222 dose. The origin of this receptor is an adult who received the AZD1222 COVID-19 vaccine. Here the chain combines TRBV15 and TRBJ2-7; the D segment cannot be called with confidence. The bases read TGTGCCACCAGCCCCGGTCGAGCCTACGAGCAGTACTTC. It codes for CATSPGRAYEQYF.